This is a list of T cell receptor beta chains from one sample in a study of T cells after yellow fever vaccination. Each CDR3 protein is one row after TCRdb ran MiXCR on the 5' RACE reads. The table lists about 320,000 distinct CDR3 sequences, around 10% of them singletons. The sample was CD4+ T cells sorted from PBMCs, taken 45 days after the yellow fever booster vaccination. All receptors derive from a man between 18 and 35 years old who received the YFV17D yellow fever vaccine. CDR3s include the opening cysteine and the closing phenylalanine or tryptophan. A D gene is named only where the DNA matches it firmly. Clone size is not always given. Where it is, it says once, few, many or a class for expanded clones.

clone size: few
J gene: TRBJ2-5
D gene: TRBD1
V gene: TRBV2
CDR3 DNA: TGTGCCAGCAGACCGACAGGGACAGGAGAGACCCAGTACTTC
CDR3 protein: CASRPTGTGETQYF

clone size: many
J gene: TRBJ2-7
D gene: NA
V gene: TRBV5-1
CDR3 DNA: TGCGCCAGCAGCGAAGGGACAAGGGCCAGCTACGAGCAGTACTTC
CDR3 protein: CASSEGTRASYEQYF

clone size: few
J gene: TRBJ1-1
D gene: NA
V gene: TRBV28
CDR3 DNA: TGTGCCAGCAGTTTGAGGCAGAACGCTTTCTTT
CDR3 protein: CASSLRQNAFF

clone size: NA
J gene: TRBJ1-5
D gene: TRBD1
V gene: TRBV19
CDR3 DNA: TGTGCCAGTAGTCTTATGCCGGGACAGGGAGGTGGGAAGGATGATCAGCCCCAGCATTTT
CDR3 protein: CASSLMPGQGGGKDDQPQHF

clone size: NA
J gene: TRBJ2-3
D gene: TRBD2
V gene: TRBV6-4
CDR3 DNA: TGTGCCAGCAGTGAAAGAGCGGGGGATCCCACAGATACGCAGTATTTT
CDR3 protein: CASSERAGDPTDTQYF

clone size: once
J gene: TRBJ2-5
D gene: NA
V gene: TRBV18
CDR3 DNA: TGTGCCAGCTCACCATACGGCAGACGAGAGACCCAGTACTTC
CDR3 protein: CASSPYGRRETQYF

clone size: few
J gene: TRBJ1-5
D gene: TRBD1
V gene: TRBV30
CDR3 DNA: TGTGCCTGGGGGACAGGGGGTCCTCAGCCCCAGCATTTT
CDR3 protein: CAWGTGGPQPQHF

clone size: few
J gene: TRBJ2-5
D gene: NA
V gene: TRBV24-1
CDR3 DNA: TGTGCCACCAGTGATGCCGCCGCGGGGGCGTACCAAGAGACCCAGTACTTC
CDR3 protein: CATSDAAAGAYQETQYF

clone size: once
J gene: TRBJ2-1
D gene: NA
V gene: TRBV3-1
CDR3 DNA: TGTGCCAGCAGCCCCTGGGCGGCAGGGAGGAACAATGAGCAGTTCTTC
CDR3 protein: CASSPWAAGRNNEQFF

clone size: once
J gene: TRBJ2-1
D gene: TRBD2
V gene: TRBV7-2
CDR3 DNA: TGTGCCAGCAGCAGGACTAGCGGGGTGTGCAATGAGCAGTTCTTC
CDR3 protein: CASSRTSGVCNEQFF

clone size: few
J gene: TRBJ1-2
D gene: NA
V gene: TRBV29-1
CDR3 DNA: TGCAGCGTTGACCGAGGGTCGGCAAACTATGGCTACACCTTC
CDR3 protein: CSVDRGSANYGYTF

clone size: NA
J gene: TRBJ2-5
D gene: NA
V gene: TRBV10-3
CDR3 DNA: TGTGCCATCAGTGAGTCAACCCGGCAAGAGACCCAGTACTTC
CDR3 protein: CAISESTRQETQYF

clone size: NA
J gene: TRBJ1-6
D gene: NA
V gene: TRBV20-1
CDR3 DNA: TGCAGTGCCGTCAGAGGGGCGGCAGGAGACTCACCCCTCCACTTT
CDR3 protein: CSAVRGAAGDSPLHF

clone size: many
J gene: TRBJ2-5
D gene: NA
V gene: TRBV12-3/TRBV12-4
CDR3 DNA: TGTGCCAGCAGTTTCGTGCCCGAAGAGACCCAGTACTTC
CDR3 protein: CASSFVPEETQYF

clone size: many
J gene: TRBJ1-5
D gene: NA
V gene: TRBV12-3/TRBV12-4
CDR3 DNA: TGTGCCAGCAGTCCCCTTGACAGGAATCAGCCCCAGCATTTT
CDR3 protein: CASSPLDRNQPQHF

clone size: NA
J gene: TRBJ1-2
D gene: NA
V gene: TRBV5-1
CDR3 DNA: TGCGCCAGCAGCTCAAGACGGAGCCCCCTTCGTAGCTATGGCTACACCTTC
CDR3 protein: CASSSRRSPLRSYGYTF

clone size: NA
J gene: TRBJ2-7
D gene: NA
V gene: TRBV14
CDR3 DNA: TGTGCCAGCAGCGAGATGCGGGGTGGGGAACTCTACGAGCAGTACTTC
CDR3 protein: CASSEMRGGELYEQYF

clone size: NA
J gene: TRBJ1-5
D gene: TRBD1
V gene: TRBV6-2/TRBV6-3
CDR3 DNA: TGTGCCAGCAGTTACAGTCATTCGCAGGGGGCCTCTAATCAGCCCCAGCATTTT
CDR3 protein: CASSYSHSQGASNQPQHF

clone size: few
J gene: TRBJ1-5
D gene: NA
V gene: TRBV28
CDR3 DNA: TGTGCCAGCAGTTCGGCAGACAGAATTAATCAGCCCCAGCATTTT
CDR3 protein: CASSSADRINQPQHF

clone size: NA
J gene: TRBJ2-2
D gene: NA
V gene: TRBV4-2
CDR3 DNA: TGTGCCAGCAGCCGTAAACTGGAGGGGATTTTGGACGGGGAGCTGTTTTTT
CDR3 protein: CASSRKLEGILDGELFF

clone size: NA
J gene: TRBJ1-4
D gene: TRBD1
V gene: TRBV18
CDR3 DNA: TGTGCCAGCTCACCCCCGGGACAGCCAGGCGAAAAACTGTTTTTT
CDR3 protein: CASSPPGQPGEKLFF

clone size: few
J gene: TRBJ2-6
D gene: NA
V gene: TRBV20-1
CDR3 DNA: TGCAGTGCTAGAGATCTAAGAAGACTGATCTCTGGGGCCAACGTCCTGACTTTC
CDR3 protein: CSARDLRRLISGANVLTF